The rows below give T cell receptor beta chains drawn from one sample of a study of blood T cell repertoires in COVID-19. TCRdb keeps only in-frame clones here, not all; method: immunoSEQ multiplex PCR. The sample lists 91,000 or so clones, roughly 82% occurring once. The sequenced material came from peripheral blood. These receptors were taken from a man aged 45-65 years with active or convalescent COVID-19. Each CDR3 is given with its conserved first and last residue. A D gene is named only where the DNA matches it firmly. Not every row has a clone size; where given, it reads once, few, many or a size class.

size	V	D	J	DNA	CDR3
few	TRBV19	.	TRBJ2-3	TGTGCCAGTAGACACACAGGGTCAGATACGCAGTATTTT	CASRHTGSDTQYF
.	TRBV6-2/TRBV6-3	.	TRBJ1-5	TGTGCCAGCAGTTACTCTGAGGGAATAAGCAATCAGCCCCAGCATTTT	CASSYSEGISNQPQHF
.	TRBV6-4	.	TRBJ2-1	TGTGCCAGCAGTGCGGGTTCGGCACGCGAGCAGTTCTTC	CASSAGSAREQFF
few	TRBV11-2	.	TRBJ2-7	TGTGCCAGCAGCTTAGGAGCATCCGAAAGGTACTTC	CASSLGASERYF
.	TRBV5-6	TRBD1	TRBJ1-6	TGTGCCAGCAGCTGGGGAGGGGACAGGGGATCACCCCTCCACTTT	CASSWGGDRGSPLHF
.	TRBV13	.	TRBJ2-2	TGTGCCAGCAGCTTAGGGCAGATAAACACCGGGGAGCTGTTTTTT	CASSLGQINTGELFF
few	TRBV12-3/TRBV12-4	.	TRBJ1-2	TGTGCCAGCAGCCCAACGGAGGGTAGGGGCTACACCTTC	CASSPTEGRGYTF
once	TRBV18	.	TRBJ1-2	TGTGCCAGCTCACCGCCCAGGGTTAATGGCTACACCTTC	CASSPPRVNGYTF
.	TRBV24-1	.	TRBJ1-5	TGTGCCACCAGTGATTCTTTGGGGAGTCAGCCCCAGCATTTT	CATSDSLGSQPQHF
.	TRBV7-2	TRBD1	TRBJ2-1	TGTGCCAGCAGCTTTGACAGGGGAGAAGAGCAGTTCTTC	CASSFDRGEEQFF
.	TRBV5-1	.	TRBJ2-1	TGCGCCAGCAGCCTGGGAGGCCATCCGGATGAGCAGTTCTTC	CASSLGGHPDEQFF
once	TRBV6-5	.	TRBJ1-2	TGTGCCAGCAGTTATCAGGCGTCAGGGTATGGCTACACCTTC	CASSYQASGYGYTF
.	TRBV5-8	TRBD1	TRBJ1-5	TGTGCCAGCAGCGTCACACACACAGGGGGCGGCAATCAGCCCCAGCATTTT	CASSVTHTGGGNQPQHF
.	TRBV13	.	TRBJ2-3	TGTGCCAGCAGCTCGAGGACTTACACAGATACGCAGTATTTT	CASSSRTYTDTQYF
.	TRBV27	TRBD1	TRBJ1-1	TGTGCCAGCAGTGTCCGAGGAGGGGACAGTGAAGCTTTCTTT	CASSVRGGDSEAFF
.	TRBV7-8	.	TRBJ2-1	TGTGCCAGCAGCTACGACTCGAACGGCGTTCAGGGGAATGAGCAGTTCTTC	CASSYDSNGVQGNEQFF
.	TRBV7-6	TRBD1	TRBJ2-7	TGTGCCAGCAGCTCTGGACAGGGGGCTAGAGACGAGCAGTACTTC	CASSSGQGARDEQYF
.	TRBV28	TRBD1	TRBJ2-3	TGTGCCAGCAGTCCTAGGACAGGGCGATCTTATACGCAGTATTTT	CASSPRTGRSYTQYF
.	TRBV27	.	TRBJ1-5	TGTGCCAGCAGTTTAGGGACCACAGGGAATCAGCCCCAGCATTTT	CASSLGTTGNQPQHF
.	TRBV18	.	TRBJ2-3	TGTGCCAGCTCACCACCAACTCGCACAGATACGCAGTATTTT	CASSPPTRTDTQYF
.	TRBV6-6	TRBD1	TRBJ1-2	TGTGCCAGCAGACACCCGGGACAGGGGATCGGTGGCTACACCTTC	CASRHPGQGIGGYTF
.	TRBV11-3	.	TRBJ1-5	TGTGCCAGCAGCTTCCTGGGCCTTAGCAATCAGCCCCAGCATTTT	CASSFLGLSNQPQHF
.	TRBV7-5	.	TRBJ2-1	TGTGTCAGAAGCTTGAGGGGGAATAGCTACAATGAGCAGTTCTTC	CVRSLRGNSYNEQFF
.	TRBV13	.	TRBJ1-6	TGTGCCAGCAGCTTAGGTACGGGTAGGAATTCACCCCTCCACTTT	CASSLGTGRNSPLHF
.	TRBV3-1/TRBV3-2	TRBD2	TRBJ2-1	TGTGCCAGCAGCCCTTCCTCCGGGGGGGCCTCCTACAATGAGCAGTTCTTC	CASSPSSGGASYNEQFF
once	TRBV5-1	.	TRBJ1-2	TGCGCCAGCAGCTGGGACACCTATGGCTACACCTTC	CASSWDTYGYTF
.	TRBV16	TRBD1	TRBJ2-5	TGTGCCAGCAGCCAATCGCGGACAGGGGGAGAGACCCAGTACTTC	CASSQSRTGGETQYF
.	TRBV30	TRBD2	TRBJ2-3	TGTGCCTGGAGTGTACTAGCGGGGGGGCCCGTTGGAGATACGCAGTATTTT	CAWSVLAGGPVGDTQYF
.	TRBV12-3/TRBV12-4	TRBD1	TRBJ1-2	TGTGCCAGCAGGATGACAGGGGTCTATGGCTACACCTTC	CASRMTGVYGYTF
.	TRBV7-8	.	TRBJ2-7	TGTGCCAGCACCCTACTCGGGGTTTCCTACGAGCAGTACTTC	CASTLLGVSYEQYF
.	TRBV28	.	TRBJ1-4	TGTGCCAGCAGTTTATTGGAGCCTGCAACTAATGAAAAACTGTTTTTT	CASSLLEPATNEKLFF
.	TRBV2	.	TRBJ2-2	TGTGCCAGCAGAGAGGGTCAGCATTTCGGGGAGCTGTTTTTT	CASREGQHFGELFF
.	TRBV4-3	TRBD1	TRBJ1-1	TGCGCCAGCAGCCAAGATACAGGGGGTACTGAAGCTTTCTTT	CASSQDTGGTEAFF
.	TRBV6-4	TRBD1	TRBJ2-2	TGTGCCAGCAGCCCGACAGGGTTGGCCACCGGGGAGCTGTTTTTT	CASSPTGLATGELFF
.	TRBV3-1/TRBV3-2	TRBD1	TRBJ2-6	TGTGCCAGCAGCCGGGGGACAGGGGCTAGTGGGGCCAACGTCCTGACTTTC	CASSRGTGASGANVLTF
.	TRBV10-3	TRBD1	TRBJ1-2	TGTGCCATAACAGGGGGACAAAACTATGGCTACACCTTC	CAITGGQNYGYTF
.	TRBV10-2	.	TRBJ1-5	TGCGCCAGCACCCCTGGGAGTGGTTCCAATCAGCCCCAGCATTTT	CASTPGSGSNQPQHF
.	TRBV7-9	TRBD1	TRBJ1-1	TGTGCCAGCAGCCGAGGACAGGGGGATATAGCTTTCTTT	CASSRGQGDIAFF
.	TRBV15	TRBD1	TRBJ1-6	TGTGCCACCAGCAGAGATGTACAGGGGTTTTCACCCCTCCACTTT	CATSRDVQGFSPLHF
.	TRBV5-1	TRBD1	TRBJ2-5	TGCGCCAGCAGCCTGACAGGGGGCTTAGAGACCCAGTACTTC	CASSLTGGLETQYF
.	TRBV12-2	.	TRBJ2-1	TGTGCAAGTCGCTTAGGGCGGGGGAGGTACAATGAGCAGTTCTTC	CASRLGRGRYNEQFF
.	TRBV5-4	.	TRBJ1-6	TGTGCCAGCAGCCCGGAGGTCAATTCACCCCTCCACTTT	CASSPEVNSPLHF
once	TRBV4-3	TRBD2	TRBJ2-2	TGCGCCAGCAGCCAACCCGATCGGGGGGAAACCGGGGAGCTGTTTTTT	CASSQPDRGETGELFF
.	TRBV15	TRBD1	TRBJ1-2	TGTGCCACCAGCAGAGACCCGGGACAGGCGTATGGCTACACCTTC	CATSRDPGQAYGYTF
.	TRBV10-2	.	TRBJ1-1	TGCGCCAGCAGGGCCGCCGACACCATGAACACTGAAGCTTTCTTT	CASRAADTMNTEAFF
.	TRBV5-1	TRBD2	TRBJ2-3	TGCGCCAGCAGCTTGGGGCTAGCGGGGTTCTTAGATACGCAGTATTTT	CASSLGLAGFLDTQYF
.	TRBV4-1	TRBD2	TRBJ2-5	TGCGCCAGCAGCCAGACTATCGGGGGGGCCGGAGAGACCCAGTACTTC	CASSQTIGGAGETQYF
.	TRBV19	TRBD2	TRBJ2-3	TGTGCCAGTAGGACTAGCGGGGGGCTCACAGATACGCAGTATTTT	CASRTSGGLTDTQYF
.	TRBV19	.	TRBJ2-2	TGTGCCAGTTACCTAATGGGAGGGAACACCGGGGAGCTGTTTTTT	CASYLMGGNTGELFF
.	TRBV5-6	TRBD2	TRBJ2-1	TGTGCCAGCAGCTTGCATGGGGGGGCCTACAATGAGCAGTTCTTC	CASSLHGGAYNEQFF
once	TRBV5-1	.	TRBJ1-6	TGCGCCAGCAGCAACGGGGAGGGTAATTCACCCCTCCACTTT	CASSNGEGNSPLHF